The 32 T cell receptor beta chains presented below share a single source sample, sequenced in a study of identical twins. TCRdb redid the calling of the 5' RACE reads with MiXCR, one entry per CDR3 protein. This sample has about 240,000 distinct CDR3 sequences; 7.5% occur once, and the top ten carry around 5.4%. These data are also associated with another study on yellow fever vaccine responses in identical twins.

The sample comprised CD8+ T cells sorted from blood. The receptors were sampled from a woman aged 18-29 years in good health.

This clonotype was detected a few times. This chain connects TRBV14 to TRBJ2-7; D gene ambiguous. From germline, CDR1 is SGHDN and CDR2 FVKESK. The CDR3 is 13 residues long. Between the trimmed V and J ends, which lost 3 bases and 1 base, there was a span of 7 bases. The CDR3 DNA sequence: TGTGCCAGCAGCCATGGGTTTTCCTACGAGCAGTACTTC. This gives the protein CASSHGFSYEQYF.

The gene calls are TRBV11-2 and TRBJ1-3; 7 positions match TRBD1. V shed 3 bases, J shed 0 bases, and the junction held 2 bases outside the gene matches. Germline-derived CDR1 and CDR2 are SGHAT and FQNNGV. The CDR3 is 15 amino acids. The DNA of the CDR3 is TGTGCCAGCAGCTTGACAGGGCTCTCTGGAAACACCATATATTTT. Protein product: CASSLTGLSGNTIYF. The full variable domain, with the rest looked up from reference TRBV11-2 and TRBJ1-3, is EAGVAQSPRYKIIEKRQSVAFWCNPISGHATLYWYQQILGQGPKLLIQFQNNGVVDDSQLPKDRFSAERLKGVDSTLKIQPAKLEDSAVYLCASSLTGLSGNTIYFGEGSWLTVV.

This clonotype was detected ten times or more. This chain uses TRBV12-3 or TRBV12-4 with TRBJ1-6, with D unclear. Trimming shortened V by 3 bases and J by 12 bases, and 12 bases separated the two germline ends. CDR3 length: 13 amino acids. The CDR3 region has the DNA TGTGCCAGCAGTTTGGGAGGGCCTGGACCCCTCCACTTT. It is translated as CASSLGGPGPLHF.

Ten or more counts support this clonotype. The rearrangement links TRBV10-3 to TRBJ1-2; no clear D. The ends were cut back, 2 bases at V and 8 bases at J, with 9 bases in the middle. CDR1 is ENHRY, CDR2 SYGVKD, per germline. The CDR3 runs to 12 residues. The chain's CDR3 is CAISEPPEGYTF. In DNA form, the CDR3 reads TGTGCCATCAGTGAGCCACCTGAGGGCTACACCTTC.

This clonotype was counted at least ten times. The V call is TRBV15, the J call TRBJ2-2; TRBD2 agrees at 8 bases. The CDR3 has 17 residues. Looked up from germline, CDR1 is LNHNV and CDR2 is YYDKDF (reference sequence). Trimming removed 0 bases from V and 4 bases from J; junction bases left unmatched: 7. The CDR3 DNA follows: TGTGCCACCAGCAGAGATCTGGCGGGAGGAAGCACCGGGGAGCTGTTTTTT. Protein sequence: CATSRDLAGGSTGELFF.

The chain recombines TRBV14 with TRBJ2-5; 7 bases align to TRBD1. This CDR3 region has 15 residues. Germline V lookup: CDR1 SGHDN, CDR2 FVKESK. Losses at the gene ends were 4 bases for V and 4 bases for J; bases not matched to a gene: 9. CDR3 nucleotides: TGTGCCAGCAGCCTAACGACAGGGTGGAGAGAGACCCAGTACTTC. Encoded protein: CASSLTTGWRETQYF.

As for this clonotype: Relative to the germline gene, one junction end is altered; a read error may explain this. The chain joins TRBV24-1 to TRBJ2-3, with D maybe TRBD2 (6 bases). Germline V lookup: CDR1 KGHDR, CDR2 SFDVKD. The CDR3 contains 16 residues. The CDR3, as DNA: TGTGCCACCGGTGATTTGGGGACTGACAGCACAGATACGCAGTATTTT. Amino acid sequence: CATGDLGTDSTDTQYF.

This clonotype was recorded a few times. The chain couples TRBV6-4 to TRBJ2-3, with TRBD1 identical over 8 bases. The junction had 5 bases not matched to a gene; V was cut back by 2 bases and J by 4 bases. This CDR3 is 15 amino acids long. Germline-derived CDR1 and CDR2 are MRHNA and SNTAGT. Here the CDR3 reads CASSDTGQGADTQYF. The CDR3 region has the DNA TGTGCCAGCAGTGACACTGGACAGGGCGCAGATACGCAGTATTTT.

The chain is built from TRBV20-1 and TRBJ1-1; 8 nucleotides align to TRBD1. CDR1 and CDR2 from the germline V gene are DFQATT and SNEGSKA (reference sequence). V lost 8 bases, J lost 6 bases, and 11 bases stayed unmatched. This CDR3 is 13 amino acids long. CDR3: CSTVTGGWAEAFF. CDR3 DNA sequence: TGCAGTACCGTTACAGGGGGGTGGGCTGAAGCTTTCTTT.

The chain carries TRBV7-8 and TRBJ1-5; 7 bases are shared with TRBD1. Germline V CDR1 and CDR2: SGHVS, FQNEAQ. The CDR3 is made up of 15 amino acids. The V gene end was trimmed by 1 base and the J gene end by 7 bases; junction bases not matched to a gene: 7. CDR3 protein: CASSLGGQSGQPQHF. The CDR3 DNA is TGTGCCAGCAGCTTAGGGGGACAGTCTGGCCAGCCCCAGCATTTT.

The V gene is TRBV6-4, the J gene TRBJ1-1; 8 bases are shared with TRBD1. The length of the CDR3 is 13 residues. Germline V gene data show CDR1 as MRHNA and CDR2 as SNTAGT. The ends lost 6 bases at V and 5 bases at J; junction bases unmatched: 5. The CDR3 region is CASSQGAWTEAFF. The DNA for the CDR3 is TGTGCCAGCAGCCAGGGGGCTTGGACTGAAGCTTTCTTT.

Only a few counts were recorded for this clonotype. The rearrangement joins TRBV15 to TRBJ2-1; 7 nucleotides agree with TRBD2. Unmatched junction bases numbered 4, after V lost 5 bases and J lost 6 bases. CDR3 length: 13 residues. Germline V CDR1 and CDR2: LNHNV, YYDKDF (reference sequence). CDR3 residues: CATSPPSGNEQFF. The DNA of the CDR3 is TGTGCCACCAGCCCTCCTAGCGGCAATGAGCAGTTCTTC.

This clonotype was picked up many times. V usage is TRBV4-1 and J usage is TRBJ2-1; D not certain. This CDR3 spans 12 amino acids. Trimming removed 5 bases from V and 3 bases from J, with 5 bases in between. Per the germline V gene, CDR1 is MGHRA and CDR2 is YSYEKL. CDR3 DNA: TGCGCCAGCAGCGCCAGCTACAATGAGCAGTTCTTC. This gives the protein CASSASYNEQFF.

This clonotype was seen a handful of times. The chain has TRBV4-1 and TRBJ2-5; TRBD2 matches 10 bases. J was trimmed by 4 bases and V by 3 bases; bases with no gene match: 14. From germline, CDR1 is MGHRA and CDR2 YSYEKL. This CDR3 comprises 18 residues. The CDR3 loop reads CASSQAGEAGGPRETQYF. The CDR3 bases are TGCGCCAGCAGCCAGGCCGGAGAAGCGGGGGGGCCAAGAGAGACCCAGTACTTC.

This clonotype was counted only a few times. The chain recombines TRBV9 with TRBJ2-5; 7 positions agree with TRBD2. Unmatched junction bases numbered 8, after V lost 4 bases and J lost 2 bases. Germline values: CDR1 SGDLS, CDR2 YYNGEE. The CDR3 totals 15 residues. Written as DNA, the CDR3 is TGTGCCAGCAGCCCCCGGTTCGGGGGGCAAGAGACCCAGTACTTC. This gives the protein CASSPRFGGQETQYF.

The chain uses TRBV28 and TRBJ2-1; D ambiguous. The length of the CDR3 is 12 residues. Trimming stripped 3 bases from V and 7 bases from J, with 7 bases between. The V gene's germline CDR1 is MDHEN and CDR2 SYDVKM. Here the CDR3 DNA reads TGTGCCAGCAGTTTCCTGCCGAATGAGCAGTTCTTC. It translates to CASSFLPNEQFF.

This chain links TRBV2 with TRBJ2-7; D gene ambiguous. CDR1 SNHLY and CDR2 FYNNEI come from the germline V gene. V lost 8 bases to trimming and J lost 0 bases, with 8 bases between them. The CDR3 runs 12 residues. The CDR3 nucleotides are TGTGCCAGCTACAGTCTCTCCTACGAGCAGTACTTC. Protein: CASYSLSYEQYF.

This clonotype turned up a few times. The chain has TRBV28 and TRBJ2-3; TRBD2 aligns across 11 bases. V shed 3 bases, J shed 1 base, and the junction held 6 bases outside the gene matches. The CDR3 is 17 residues long. Germline V lookup: CDR1 MDHEN, CDR2 SYDVKM. The CDR3 sequence is CASSFWGLAAGTDTQYF. DNA for the CDR3: TGTGCCAGCAGTTTTTGGGGACTAGCGGCAGGCACAGATACGCAGTATTTT.

Only a few counts were recorded for this clonotype. This sequence joins TRBV9 and TRBJ2-1, with TRBD2 matching 9 bases. V gave up 3 bases and J gave up 9 bases; unmatched junction bases: 7. This CDR3 comprises 14 residues. CDR1 SGDLS and CDR2 YYNGEE come from the germline V gene. Here the CDR3 reads CASSGTSGWVEQFF. CDR3 sequence (DNA): TGTGCCAGCAGCGGAACTAGCGGGTGGGTTGAGCAGTTCTTC.

As to this clonotype: Since the CDR3 does not end with the conserved phenylalanine or tryptophan, this likely comes from a read error. The rearrangement links TRBV12-3 or TRBV12-4 to TRBJ2-3; D is uncertain. The CDR3 totals 14 residues. The V gene lost 1 base and the J gene lost 3 bases, with 8 bases spanning the gap. The chain's CDR3 is CASSLVWGTDTQYL. CDR3 nucleotide sequence: TGTGCCAGCAGTTTAGTCTGGGGAACAGATACGCAGTATCTT.

This clonotype came up many times. The CDR3 protein is CASSPRQGDTEAFF. The CDR3 DNA is TGTGCCAGCAGCCCACGACAGGGGGACACTGAAGCTTTCTTT. This chain uses TRBV7-9 with TRBJ1-1; the match to TRBD1 covers 9 bases. CDR3 length equals 14 residues. Germline CDR1 SEHNR, CDR2 FQNEAQ (reference sequence). J lost 3 bases, V lost 5 bases, and 4 bases had no gene match. Full variable domain (missing parts from reference TRBV7-9 and TRBJ1-1): DTGVSQNPRHKITKRGQNVTFRCDPISEHNRLYWYRQTLGQGPEFLTYFQNEAQLEKSRLLSDRFSAERPKGSFSTLEIQRTEQGDSAMYLCASSPRQGDTEAFFGQGTRLTVV.

The chain uses TRBV4-1 and TRBJ1-4; TRBD1 aligns across 7 bases. V shed 4 bases, J shed 0 bases, and the junction held 5 bases outside the gene matches. The CDR3 has 16 residues. CDR1 and CDR2 from the germline V gene are MGHRA and YSYEKL. The CDR3: CASSPGTAATNEKLFF. CDR3 DNA sequence: TGCGCCAGCAGCCCAGGGACAGCTGCAACTAATGAAAAACTGTTTTTT.

In DNA, the CDR3 is TGTGCCAGCAGTTTGGAGGGGGCGAACACTGAAGCTTTCTTT. As protein: CASSLEGANTEAFF. The J gene is TRBJ1-1, the V gene TRBV27; TRBD1 matches at 7 bases. Germline V gives CDR1 MNHEY, CDR2 SMNVEV (reference sequence). The CDR3 covers 14 residues. V trimming: 3 bases; J trimming: 1 base; junction bases outside the gene matches: 2.

This clonotype appeared a few times. The chain recombines TRBV15 with TRBJ2-6; TRBD1 might be the D (6 bases). CDR1 and CDR2 from the germline V gene are LNHNV and YYDKDF (reference sequence). The CDR3 runs 17 residues. V was clipped by 3 bases and J by 0 bases, with 12 bases between them. DNA of the CDR3: TGTGCCACCAGCAGCGCGGACAGTAGCTCTGGGGCCAACGTCCTGACTTTC. Residues: CATSSADSSSGANVLTF.

This clonotype was detected a few times. This chain links TRBV2 with TRBJ2-1; D may be TRBD2 (5 bases). CDR3 size: 15 residues. V lost 4 bases, J lost 2 bases, and 12 bases lay in between. Germline values: CDR1 SNHLY, CDR2 FYNNEI. CDR3: CASSVQAEPYNEQFF. CDR3 nucleotides: TGTGCCAGCAGTGTGCAAGCGGAGCCCTACAATGAGCAGTTCTTC.

This clonotype was picked up a small number of times. The V and J genes are TRBV20-1 and TRBJ2-7; either TRBD1 or TRBD2 may supply D (5 bases each). CDR1 is DFQATT, CDR2 SNEGSKA, per germline (reference sequence). This CDR3 has 13 residues. V was shortened by 3 bases and J by 1 base, with 10 bases between the two germline ends. CDR3 coding DNA: TGCAGTGCTAGGGGGTGGGGGTCCTACGAGCAGTACTTC. Translated, it gives CSARGWGSYEQYF.

The chain has TRBV20-1 and TRBJ2-1; 12 bases map to TRBD1. CDR3 length: 17 amino acids. CDR1 DFQATT and CDR2 SNEGSKA come from the germline V gene (reference sequence). V was clipped by 5 bases and J by 3 bases; unmatched bases: 11. The DNA for the CDR3 is TGCAGTGCTTCTCCGGGACAGGGGGCGTCAGGCTACAATGAGCAGTTCTTC. It translates to CSASPGQGASGYNEQFF.

The V and J genes are TRBV20-1 and TRBJ2-7, with 8 bases identical to TRBD2. The CDR3 totals 14 residues. Trimming at V came to 1 base and at J to 6 bases, leaving 8 bases not matched to a gene. The germline V gene has CDR1 DFQATT and CDR2 SNEGSKA (reference sequence). The CDR3 protein is CSARAERESGEQYF. The CDR3 bases are TGCAGTGCTAGAGCCGAGCGGGAGTCCGGCGAGCAGTACTTC.

This clonotype was counted between two and nine times. The J gene is TRBJ2-5, the V gene TRBV27, with 8 bases matching TRBD1. This CDR3 has 16 residues. J was trimmed by 5 bases and V by 6 bases; bases with no gene match: 14. Germline V gene sequence: CDR1 MNHEY, CDR2 SMNVEV (reference sequence). The DNA of the CDR3 is TGTGCCAGCAGACCGTACAGGGGGTACCTAAAGGAGACCCAGTACTTC. This sequence encodes CASRPYRGYLKETQYF.

The rearrangement links TRBV15 to TRBJ2-7, with 11 bases identical to TRBD2. This CDR3 is built from 16 residues. Germline V CDR1 and CDR2: LNHNV, YYDKDF (reference sequence). V gave up 1 base and J gave up 3 bases; unmatched junction bases: 5. This chain's CDR3 is CATSRGGLAGGYEQYV. CDR3 nucleotide sequence: TGTGCCACCAGCAGAGGCGGTCTAGCGGGGGGCTACGAGCAGTACGTC.

This clonotype has at least ten counts. J is TRBJ2-5 and V is TRBV20-1; the D is unclear. V lost 3 bases to trimming and J lost 2 bases, with 13 bases between them. Germline V gene lookup returns CDR1 DFQATT and CDR2 SNEGSKA (reference sequence). This CDR3 has 14 amino acids. This CDR3 is CSARGSTEQETQYF. The CDR3 DNA reads as TGCAGTGCTAGGGGCTCTACCGAACAAGAGACCCAGTACTTC.

The V and J genes are TRBV9 and TRBJ2-7; 7 nucleotides line up with TRBD1. This CDR3 has 14 amino acids. The germline V gene has CDR1 SGDLS and CDR2 YYNGEE. Trimming took 2 bases from V and 2 from J; bases not matched to a gene: 4. CDR3 protein: CASSVTGTAYEQYF. CDR3 nucleotides: TGTGCCAGCAGCGTGACAGGGACGGCCTACGAGCAGTACTTC.